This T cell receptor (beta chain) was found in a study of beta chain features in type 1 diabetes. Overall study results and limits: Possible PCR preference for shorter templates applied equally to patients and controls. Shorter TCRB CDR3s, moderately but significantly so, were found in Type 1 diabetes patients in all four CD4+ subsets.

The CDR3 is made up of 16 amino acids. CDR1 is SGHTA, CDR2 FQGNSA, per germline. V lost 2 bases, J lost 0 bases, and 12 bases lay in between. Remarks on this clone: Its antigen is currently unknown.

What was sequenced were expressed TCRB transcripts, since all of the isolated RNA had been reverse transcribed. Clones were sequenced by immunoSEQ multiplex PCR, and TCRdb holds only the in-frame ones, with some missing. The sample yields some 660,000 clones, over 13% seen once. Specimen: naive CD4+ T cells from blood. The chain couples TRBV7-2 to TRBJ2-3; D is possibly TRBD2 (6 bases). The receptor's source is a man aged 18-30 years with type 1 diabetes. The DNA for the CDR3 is TGTGCCAGCAGCTTACGCCGGGACTCAAGCACAGATACGCAGTATTTT. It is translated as CASSLRRDSSTDTQYF.